The next 29 T cell receptor beta chains were all read from a single sample in a study of blood T cell repertoires in COVID-19. TCRdb's copy holds only in-frame clones and misses some; the assay was immunoSEQ multiplex PCR. The top ten hold approximately 5.6% of the sample, which has some 220,000 clones, around 83% seen once. What was sequenced was peripheral blood. These receptors came from a woman aged 70-85 years with COVID-19, enrolled during active disease.

The rearrangement joins TRBV19 to TRBJ2-5; 7 bases are a match to TRBD1. V shed 3 bases and J 6 bases; nucleotides not matched to a gene: 13. The germline gives CDR1 LNHDA, CDR2 SQIVND (reference sequence). The CDR3 consists of 16 residues. CDR3 DNA: TGTGCCAGTAGTATGTCCGGGCAGGGGGTTAGGAAGACCCAGTACTTC. It is translated as CASSMSGQGVRKTQYF.

This rearrangement joins TRBV15 to TRBJ1-4; 8 bases agree with TRBD1. From germline, CDR1 is LNHNV and CDR2 YYDKDF (reference sequence). Trimming at V came to 5 bases and at J to 3 bases, leaving 2 bases not matched to a gene. The CDR3 length is 14 residues. The CDR3 is CATSPTGANEKLFF. Here the CDR3 DNA reads TGTGCCACCAGCCCGACAGGGGCTAATGAAAAACTGTTTTTT.

CDR3 sequence (DNA): TGTGCCAGTAGTTCGGCCAGGCGCCCTACTGAAGCTTTCTTT. It yields the protein CASSSARRPTEAFF. This rearrangement joins TRBV19 to TRBJ1-1, with unresolved D. Trimming pared 5 bases from V and 5 bases from J, leaving 15 bases between. This CDR3 contains 14 residues. Per the germline V gene, CDR1 is LNHDA and CDR2 is SQIVND (reference sequence).

This clone has more than one count but fewer than ten. J is TRBJ2-7 and V is TRBV27, with TRBD1 matching 8 bases. The germline V gene has CDR1 MNHEY and CDR2 SMNVEV (reference sequence). V trimming: 8 bases; J trimming: 5 bases; junction bases outside the gene matches: 11. The CDR3 covers 14 residues. This CDR3 is CASGSLRGLDEQYF. In nucleotides, the CDR3 is TGTGCCAGCGGCTCTCTCAGGGGGCTCGACGAGCAGTACTTC.

CDR3 sequence: CASSIPGHYRNTEAFF. In nucleotides, the CDR3 is TGTGCCAGCAGTATTCCGGGACACTACCGGAACACTGAAGCTTTCTTT. The chain links TRBV6-2 or TRBV6-3 to TRBJ1-1, with D possibly being TRBD1 (6 bases). The V gene's germline CDR1 is MNHEY and CDR2 SVGEGT. The CDR3 runs 16 residues. Trimming left V 5 bases short and J 1 base short, with 17 bases between.

The chain uses TRBV10-1 and TRBJ1-1; D perhaps matches TRBD1 (6 bases). Germline loops: CDR1 WNHNN, CDR2 SYGVQD (reference sequence). V lost 6 bases to trimming and J lost 0 bases, with 8 bases between them. The CDR3 has 13 residues. In DNA, the CDR3 is TGCGCCAGCAGCGGGGGGCTGAACACTGAAGCTTTCTTT. Amino acid sequence: CASSGGLNTEAFF.

The CDR3, as DNA: TGTGCCAGCAGCTACCGGACAGGGGGAGGTGAAGCTTTCTTT. It specifies CASSYRTGGGEAFF. The gene calls are TRBV7-2 and TRBJ1-1; TRBD1 agrees at 10 bases. Germline V gene sequence: CDR1 SGHTA, CDR2 FQGNSA. The CDR3 is 14 amino acids. The junction had 6 bases not matched to a gene; V was cut back by 4 bases and J by 7 bases. The variable domain in full, completed from reference TRBV7-2 and TRBJ1-1, reads GAGVSQSPSNKVTEKGKDVELRCDPISGHTALYWYRQSLGQGLEFLIYFQGNSAPDKSGLPSDRFSAERTGGSVSTLTIQRTQQEDSAVYLCASSYRTGGGEAFFGQGTRLTVV.

This chain joins TRBV2 and TRBJ2-7; D unresolved. This CDR3 has 13 amino acids. In germline, CDR1 is SNHLY, CDR2 FYNNEI. V gave up 4 bases and J gave up 2 bases, with 9 bases separating them. In nucleotides, the CDR3 is TGTGCCAGCAGTGGGGCGAGTACCTACGAGCAGTACTTC. Translated, it gives CASSGASTYEQYF.

The chain combines TRBV4-3 with TRBJ2-7, with D possibly matching TRBD1 (6 bases). The germline CDR1 and CDR2 sequences are LGHNA and YSLEER. CDR3 size: 13 residues. V lost 0 bases and J 6 bases, leaving 9 bases between the germline ends. In nucleotides, the CDR3 is TGCGCCAGCAGCCAAGAACTCAGGGGCGAGCAGTACTTC. This sequence encodes CASSQELRGEQYF.

The chain carries TRBV9 and TRBJ2-3; 8 bases agree with TRBD2. This CDR3 has 16 residues. CDR1 SGDLS and CDR2 YYNGEE come from the germline V gene. V lost 1 base and J lost 5; bases outside the gene matches: 9. CDR3: CASSVSYGRAEDTQYF. The CDR3 DNA sequence: TGTGCCAGCAGCGTATCCTACGGGAGGGCCGAAGATACGCAGTATTTT. Full variable domain (rest looked up from reference TRBV9 and TRBJ2-3): DSGVTQTPKHLITATGQRVTLRCSPRSGDLSVYWYQQSLDQGLQFLIQYYNGEERAKGNILERFSAQQFPDLHSELNLSSLELGDSALYFCASSVSYGRAEDTQYFGPGTRLTVL.

This chain joins TRBV13 and TRBJ2-5; D is ambiguous. With 1 base removed from V and 2 bases from J, the gap between germline ends came to 5 bases. CDR3 length equals 13 residues. Per germline, CDR1 PRHDT and CDR2 FYEKMQ (reference sequence). This chain's CDR3 is CASSLVPQETQYF. CDR3 DNA: TGTGCCAGCAGCTTAGTCCCACAAGAGACCCAGTACTTC.

The rearrangement links TRBV19 to TRBJ1-2, with 7 bases lining up with TRBD1. This CDR3 has 15 amino acids. The V and J ends lost 5 bases and 4 bases, in that order; junction bases with no gene match: 10. Germline CDR1 LNHDA, CDR2 SQIVND (reference sequence). CDR3 protein: CASSARDSEFYGYTF. CDR3 coding DNA: TGTGCCAGTAGTGCCCGGGACAGCGAATTCTATGGCTACACCTTC.

The CDR3 DNA is TGTGCCAGCAGCCACCGGGATTCACCCCTCCACTTT. Its translation is CASSHRDSPLHF. The chain combines TRBV3-1 (or the pseudogene TRBV3-2) with TRBJ1-6; D not certain. The CDR3 is made up of 12 amino acids. Germline lookup yields CDR1 LGHDT and CDR2 YNNKEL (reference sequence). Between the trimmed V and J ends, which lost 3 bases and 8 bases, there was a span of 5 bases.

The V gene is TRBV19, the J gene TRBJ1-6, with 10 bases identical to TRBD1. J was trimmed by 10 bases and V by 8 bases; bases with no gene match: 11. This CDR3 has 15 amino acids. Germline V gene lookup returns CDR1 LNHDA and CDR2 SQIVND (reference sequence). Written as DNA, the CDR3 is TGTGCCAGTCATAATGTTGGGACAGGGGTGTCACCCCTCCACTTT. Amino acid sequence: CASHNVGTGVSPLHF.

The chain has TRBV14 and TRBJ2-3, with 10 bases identical to TRBD2. This CDR3 spans 16 amino acids. CDR1 and CDR2 from the germline V gene are SGHDN and FVKESK. The junction had 6 bases not matched to a gene; V was cut back by 1 base and J by 5 bases. CDR3 in DNA: TGTGCCAGCAGCCAAGGAGCTAGCGGGAGAGGAGATACGCAGTATTTT. Amino acids: CASSQGASGRGDTQYF.

This clone was found a few times. The genes are TRBV18 and TRBJ2-7; 9 nucleotides line up with TRBD1. This CDR3 has 15 amino acids. The germline CDR1 and CDR2 sequences are KGHSH and LQKENI. V was clipped by 0 bases and J by 5 bases; unmatched bases: 5. CDR3 amino acids: CASSPPTGGLNEQYF. The CDR3 region has the DNA TGTGCCAGCTCACCACCAACAGGGGGCCTAAACGAGCAGTACTTC.

This clone showed up just once. The chain couples TRBV28 to TRBJ1-1; TRBD1 agrees at 9 bases. J lost 1 base, V lost 6 bases, and 12 bases had no gene match. The CDR3 is 17 residues long. Germline CDR1 reads MDHEN; CDR2 reads SYDVKM. The CDR3 DNA follows: TGTGCCAGCAGACCCACCGGGACAGGGAAGAAGAACACTGAAGCTTTCTTT. Protein sequence: CASRPTGTGKKNTEAFF.

In regard to this clone: The junction does not match germline at one end; this may be a read error. V gene TRBV5-1 combines with J gene TRBJ2-7; TRBD2 matches at 7 bases. The CDR3 length is 14 residues. Germline V gives CDR1 SGHRS, CDR2 YFSETQ. Written as DNA, the CDR3 is TGCGCCAGCAGCTGGGGAGGGGACTCCAACGAGCAGTACTTC. This encodes CASSWGGDSNEQYF.

The genes are TRBV27 and TRBJ2-4, with 10 nucleotides matching TRBD1. There are 16 residues in the CDR3. The germline gives CDR1 MNHEY, CDR2 SMNVEV (reference sequence). The junction had 6 bases not matched to a gene; V was cut back by 5 bases and J by 2 bases. DNA for the CDR3: TGTGCCAGCAGTCCCCGGACAGGGGGTCCCAAAAACATTCAGTACTTC. This translates into CASSPRTGGPKNIQYF.

This chain uses TRBV7-2 with TRBJ1-2, with D possibly TRBD1 on 6 matching bases. From germline, CDR1 is SGHTA and CDR2 FQGNSA. Trimming took 0 bases from V and 5 from J, leaving 13 bases between them. The CDR3 runs 15 residues. The CDR3 sequence is CASSLATGLGYGYTF. The DNA for the CDR3 is TGTGCCAGCAGCTTAGCAACAGGGTTGGGATATGGCTACACCTTC.

J is TRBJ1-1 and V is TRBV3-1 (or the pseudogene TRBV3-2), with D possibly TRBD1 on 5 matching bases. CDR3 length: 14 residues. Deletions cut 3 bases from V and 5 bases from J, with 13 bases between. Germline CDR1 LGHDT, CDR2 YNNKEL (reference sequence). CDR3 region: CASSHSSGGTEAFF. CDR3 sequence (DNA): TGTGCCAGCAGCCATTCCTCTGGGGGGACTGAAGCTTTCTTT.

CDR3 in amino acids: CASFGLPSTDTQYF. The CDR3 bases are TGTGCCAGCTTCGGTCTACCCAGCACAGATACGCAGTATTTT. The chain combines TRBV5-4 with TRBJ2-3, with D unclear. The CDR3 is 14 amino acids. V was trimmed by 7 bases and J by 0 bases, leaving 12 bases between them. Per germline, CDR1 SGHNT and CDR2 YYREEE (reference sequence).

V gene TRBV28 combines with J gene TRBJ1-5; a weak D match, TRBD1 (5 bases). Germline CDR1 MDHEN, CDR2 SYDVKM. V was shortened by 8 bases and J by 11 bases, with 22 bases between the two germline ends. The CDR3 extends over 14 amino acids. CDR3 sequence (DNA): TGTGCCAGCGGGGCCCCGGGCAAGGGAGGGGCCCAGCATTTT. Its translation: CASGAPGKGGAQHF.

This clone was seen more than once but under ten times. The V gene is TRBV11-2, the J gene TRBJ1-5; no reliable D call. Germline assignment: CDR1 SGHAT and CDR2 FQNNGV. V shed 2 bases and J shed 0 bases, with 5 bases lying between them. This CDR3 has 14 residues. CDR3 loop: CASSLSDSNQPQHF. The DNA for the CDR3 is TGTGCCAGCAGCTTAAGCGATAGCAATCAGCCCCAGCATTTT.

The chain is built from TRBV3-1 (or the pseudogene TRBV3-2) and TRBJ2-7, with D possibly TRBD2 on 6 matching bases. The germline V gene has CDR1 LGHDT and CDR2 YNNKEL (reference sequence). The V gene lost 1 base and the J gene lost 2 bases, with 24 bases spanning the gap. This CDR3 is built from 19 residues. The CDR3 coding sequence is TGTGCCAGCAGCCAAGGTGAAGTTGCAGGAAGGGGACTGACCTACGAGCAGTACTTC. Protein product: CASSQGEVAGRGLTYEQYF.

This clone came up a few times. Within the sample, other DNA sequences also encode this same CDR3. The chain is built from TRBV15 and TRBJ2-7; 8 bases are shared with TRBD1. With 8 bases clipped from V and 4 bases from J, the junction kept 7 bases outside the gene matches. The germline CDR1 and CDR2 sequences are LNHNV and YYDKDF (reference sequence). This CDR3 is built from 13 residues. CDR3 residues: CATGSRGPYEQYF. In nucleotides, the CDR3 is TGTGCCACCGGCTCCAGGGGGCCATACGAGCAGTACTTC. Filled out from reference TRBV15 and TRBJ2-7, the complete variable domain reads DAMVIQNPRYQVTQFGKPVTLSCSQTLNHNVMYWYQQKSSQAPKLLFHYYDKDFNNEADTPDNFQSRRPNTSFCFLDIRSPGLGDTAMYLCATGSRGPYEQYFGPGTRLTVT.

This clone has only a few counts. The chain has TRBV7-2 and TRBJ2-5; tentatively, D is TRBD1 (6 bases). CDR3 length: 14 amino acids. Trimming took 6 bases from V and 7 from J, leaving 18 bases between them. CDR1 and CDR2 (germline): SGHTA, FQGNSA. This CDR3 reads CASSPVGGAGTQYF. CDR3 nucleotides: TGTGCCAGCAGTCCGGTAGGGGGAGCTGGGACCCAGTACTTC.

This clone has a handful of counts. The chain recombines TRBV30 with TRBJ1-1, with no clear D. The V and J ends lost 3 bases and 0 bases respectively, with 5 bases between them. The CDR3 consists of 12 residues. CDR1 and CDR2 (germline): GTSNPN, SVGIG (reference sequence). The CDR3 nucleotides read TGTGCCTGGAGCACTATGAACACTGAAGCTTTCTTT. This sequence encodes CAWSTMNTEAFF.

The V call is TRBV6-5, the J call TRBJ2-1, with 7 bases aligning to TRBD1. V lost 5 bases and J lost 4; bases outside the gene matches: 2. CDR1 and CDR2 from the germline V gene are MNHEY and SVGAGI. The CDR3 is made up of 13 amino acids. The CDR3 is CASSRDRYNEQFF. The CDR3 bases are TGTGCCAGCAGTCGGGACAGATACAATGAGCAGTTCTTC.